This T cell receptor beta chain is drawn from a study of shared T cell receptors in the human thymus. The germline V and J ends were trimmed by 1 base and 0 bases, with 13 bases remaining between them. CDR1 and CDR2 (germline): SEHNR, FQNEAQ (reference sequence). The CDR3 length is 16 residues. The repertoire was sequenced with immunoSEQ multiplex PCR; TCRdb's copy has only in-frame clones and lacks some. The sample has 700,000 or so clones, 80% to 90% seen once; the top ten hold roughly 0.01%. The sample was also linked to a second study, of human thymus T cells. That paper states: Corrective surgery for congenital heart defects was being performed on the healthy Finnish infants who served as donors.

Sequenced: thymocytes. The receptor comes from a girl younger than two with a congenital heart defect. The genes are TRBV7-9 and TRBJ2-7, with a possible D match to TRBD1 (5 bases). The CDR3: CASSLEEAGRSYEQYF. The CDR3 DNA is TGTGCCAGCAGCTTAGAAGAGGCAGGGCGCTCCTACGAGCAGTACTTC.